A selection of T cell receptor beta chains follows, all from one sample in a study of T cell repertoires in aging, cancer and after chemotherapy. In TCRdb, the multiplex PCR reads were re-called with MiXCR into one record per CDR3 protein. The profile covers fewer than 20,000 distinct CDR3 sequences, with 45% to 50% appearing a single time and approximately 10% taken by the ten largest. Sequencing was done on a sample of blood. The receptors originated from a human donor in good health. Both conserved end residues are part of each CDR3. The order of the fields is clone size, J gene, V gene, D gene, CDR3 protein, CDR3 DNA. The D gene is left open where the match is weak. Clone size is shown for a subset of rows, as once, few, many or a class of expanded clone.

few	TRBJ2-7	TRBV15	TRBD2	CATSGLAGGFEQYF	TGTGCCACCAGCGGACTAGCGGGAGGTTTTGAGCAGTACTTC
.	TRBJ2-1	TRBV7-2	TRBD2	CASSRGLAGPHEQFF	TGTGCCAGCAGCCGTGGACTAGCGGGACCCCATGAGCAGTTCTTC
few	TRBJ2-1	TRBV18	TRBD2	CASSPAISGSWEFF	TGTGCCAGCTCACCGGCAATTAGCGGGAGTTGGGAGTTCTTC
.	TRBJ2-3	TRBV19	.	CASSIGPAEGQYF	TGTGCCAGTAGTATAGGTCCGGCGGAAGGGCAGTATTTT
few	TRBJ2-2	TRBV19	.	CASSPRTGELFF	TGTGCCAGTAGTCCGCGCACCGGGGAGCTGTTTTTT
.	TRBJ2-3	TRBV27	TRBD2	CASSFVAGGDTQYF	TGTGCCAGCAGTTTTGTTGCGGGAGGAGATACGCAGTATTTT
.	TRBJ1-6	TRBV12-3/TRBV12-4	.	CASSLRDGNSPLHF	TGTGCCAGCAGTTTACGGGACGGAAATTCACCCCTCCACTTT
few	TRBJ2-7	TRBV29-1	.	CSVVVQGPYEQYF	TGCAGCGTTGTAGTGCAGGGCCCCTACGAGCAGTACTTC
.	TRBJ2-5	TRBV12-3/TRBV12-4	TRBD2	CASSPRTSRWWETQYF	TGTGCCAGCAGTCCCCGGACTAGCCGGTGGTGGGAGACCCAGTACTTC
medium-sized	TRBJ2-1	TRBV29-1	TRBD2	CSASGRYNEQFF	TGCAGCGCTAGCGGGAGATACAATGAGCAGTTCTTC
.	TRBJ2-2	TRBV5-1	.	CASSLGAASGELFF	TGCGCCAGCAGCTTGGGGGCAGCTTCGGGGGAGCTGTTTTTT
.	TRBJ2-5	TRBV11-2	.	CASSFSSGETQYF	TGTGCCAGCAGCTTTAGCAGCGGAGAGACCCAGTACTTC
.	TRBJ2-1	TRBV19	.	CASTTGLYNEQFF	TGTGCCAGTACCACGGGACTGTACAATGAGCAGTTCTTC
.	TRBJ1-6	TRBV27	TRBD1	CASSPDRGYSPLHF	TGTGCCAGCAGTCCGGACAGGGGCTATTCACCCCTCCACTTT
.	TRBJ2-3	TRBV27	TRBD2	CASSPGLASDTQYF	TGTGCCAGCAGTCCCGGACTAGCGTCAGATACGCAGTATTTT
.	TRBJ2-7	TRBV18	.	CASSPSQGYLYEQYF	TGTGCCAGCTCACCATCCCAGGGGTACTTGTACGAGCAGTACTTC
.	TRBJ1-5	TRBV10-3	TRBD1	CAISEGTGGYQPQHF	TGTGCCATCAGTGAAGGGACAGGGGGCTATCAGCCCCAGCATTTT
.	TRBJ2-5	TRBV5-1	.	CASSPSGPGGETQYF	TGCGCCAGCAGCCCCTCCGGCCCCGGAGGAGAGACCCAGTACTTC
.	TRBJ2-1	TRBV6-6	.	CASSYSTGEQFF	TGTGCCAGCAGTTACTCTACGGGTGAGCAGTTCTTC
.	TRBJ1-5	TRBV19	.	CASSIVPGAQNQPQHF	TGTGCCAGTAGTATAGTCCCAGGGGCCCAAAATCAGCCCCAGCATTTT
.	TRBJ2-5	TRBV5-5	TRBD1	CASSFRGRETQYF	TGTGCCAGCAGCTTCAGGGGGCGAGAGACCCAGTACTTC
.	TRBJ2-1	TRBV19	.	CASSWSGGTSEQFF	TGTGCCAGTAGCTGGTCTGGCGGGACGAGTGAGCAGTTCTTC
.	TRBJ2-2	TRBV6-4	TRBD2	CASRMGLAGAGELFF	TGTGCCAGCAGGATGGGACTAGCGGGAGCCGGGGAGCTGTTTTTT
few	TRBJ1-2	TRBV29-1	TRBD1	CSVDHPGQGSRGYTF	TGCAGCGTCGACCACCCGGGACAGGGTTCGCGTGGCTACACCTTC
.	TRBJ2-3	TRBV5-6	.	CASSSSRSTDTQYF	TGTGCCAGCAGCTCCAGCAGGAGCACAGATACGCAGTATTTT
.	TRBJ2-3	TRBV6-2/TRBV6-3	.	CASSWRGSTDTQYF	TGTGCCAGCAGTTGGAGGGGAAGCACAGATACGCAGTATTTT
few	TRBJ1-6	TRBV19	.	CATSSGFSSPLHF	TGTGCCACCAGTTCAGGGTTCAGTTCACCCCTCCACTTT
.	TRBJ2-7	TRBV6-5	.	CASSTGTKQYF	TGTGCCAGCAGTACCGGGACAAAACAGTACTTC
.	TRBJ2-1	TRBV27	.	CASSLGSSSRTSYNEQFF	TGTGCCAGCAGTTTAGGTTCGTCTAGCCGTACTTCCTACAATGAGCAGTTCTTC
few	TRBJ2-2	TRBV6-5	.	CASSPGGELFF	TGTGCCAGCAGTCCGGGCGGGGAGCTGTTTTTT
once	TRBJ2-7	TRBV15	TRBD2	CATSREAGVSYEQYF	TGTGCCACCAGCAGAGAGGCGGGAGTCTCCTACGAGCAGTACTTC
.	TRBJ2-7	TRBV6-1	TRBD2	CASNPTSGSREQYF	TGTGCCAGCAACCCGACTAGCGGGAGCCGCGAGCAGTACTTC
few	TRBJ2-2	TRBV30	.	CAWSLGGSGELFF	TGTGCCTGGAGCTTGGGGGGTTCCGGGGAGCTGTTTTTT
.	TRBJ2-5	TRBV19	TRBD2	CASSMGQGGQAGENQYF	TGTGCCAGTAGTATGGGGCAGGGAGGCCAAGCGGGGGAGAACCAGTACTTC
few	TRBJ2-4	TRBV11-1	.	CASSLERGLLAKNIQYF	TGTGCCAGCAGCTTAGAGAGGGGACTCCTAGCCAAAAACATTCAGTACTTC
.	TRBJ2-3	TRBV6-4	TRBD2	CASNAPGLAGGHTDTQYF	TGTGCCAGCAACGCCCCGGGACTAGCGGGAGGGCATACAGATACGCAGTATTTT
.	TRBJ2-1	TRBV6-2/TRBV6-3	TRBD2	CASTGTSGRIGEQFF	TGTGCCAGCACCGGAACTAGCGGGAGAATCGGTGAGCAGTTCTTC
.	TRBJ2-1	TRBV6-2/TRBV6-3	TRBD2	CASHLGGSPSLNEQFF	TGTGCCAGCCACCTCGGGGGGTCCCCTTCCCTCAATGAGCAGTTCTTC
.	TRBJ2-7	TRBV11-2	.	CASSRIGTAVDEQYF	TGTGCCAGCAGTCGTATCGGGACGGCGGTCGACGAGCAGTACTTC
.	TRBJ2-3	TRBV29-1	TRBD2	CSVGTSGSPDTQYF	TGCAGCGTTGGGACTAGCGGGAGCCCAGATACGCAGTATTTT
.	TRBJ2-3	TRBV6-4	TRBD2	CASSDWTSGSTDTQYF	TGTGCCAGCAGTGACTGGACTAGCGGTAGCACAGATACGCAGTATTTT